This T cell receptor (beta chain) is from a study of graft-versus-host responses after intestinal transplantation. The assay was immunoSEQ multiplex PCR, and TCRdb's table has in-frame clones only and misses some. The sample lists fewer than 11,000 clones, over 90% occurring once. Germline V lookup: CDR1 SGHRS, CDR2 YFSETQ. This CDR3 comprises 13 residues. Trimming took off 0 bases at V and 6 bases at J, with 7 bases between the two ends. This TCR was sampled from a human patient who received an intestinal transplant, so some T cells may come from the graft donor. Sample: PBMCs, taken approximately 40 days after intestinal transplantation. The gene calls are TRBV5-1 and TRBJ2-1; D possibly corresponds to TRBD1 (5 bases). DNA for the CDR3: TGCGCCAGCAGCTTGGGTAGGGGCAATGAGCAGTTCTTC. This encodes CASSLGRGNEQFF.